These T cell receptor beta chains were read from a single sample in a study of identical twins. TCRdb re-called the 5' RACE reads through MiXCR, storing one row per CDR3 protein. The table has 450,000 or so distinct CDR3 sequences, approximately 17% seen once. The source material was naive T cells sorted from blood. The source of these receptors is a man over 45 in good health. CDR3s include the opening cysteine and the closing phenylalanine or tryptophan. D genes are given only for firm matches. Some rows mark clone size as missing; the rest say once, few, many or name a class of expanded clone.

d_call j_call v_call clone_size cdr3_aa cdr3_nt
TRBD2 TRBJ2-3 TRBV7-9 many CASSPSGSTDTQYF TGTGCCAGCAGCCCTAGCGGGAGCACAGATACGCAGTATTTT
. TRBJ1-1 TRBV30 . CAWSTAMNTEAFF TGTGCCTGGTCGACAGCAATGAACACTGAAGCTTTCTTT
. TRBJ2-7 TRBV28 many CASSYGQSYEQYF TGTGCCAGCAGTTACGGACAGTCCTACGAGCAGTACTTC
TRBD1 TRBJ2-1 TRBV2 few CASSGDRGVGNEQFF TGTGCCAGCAGTGGTGACAGGGGGGTGGGGAATGAGCAGTTCTTC
TRBD1 TRBJ2-1 TRBV5-1 . CASSLGGTGDYNEQFF TGCGCCAGCAGCTTGGGTGGCACAGGGGACTACAATGAGCAGTTCTTC
. TRBJ2-5 TRBV7-3 few CASSLLSGGLETQYF TGTGCCAGCAGCTTATTATCAGGGGGACTAGAGACCCAGTACTTC
. TRBJ2-3 TRBV29-1 few CSVERGIRDDTQYF TGCAGCGTTGAAAGGGGGATCAGGGACGATACGCAGTATTTT
TRBD2 TRBJ2-1 TRBV27 many CASSLTSQFYNEQFF TGTGCCAGCAGTTTGACTAGCCAGTTCTACAATGAGCAGTTCTTC
. TRBJ1-1 TRBV5-1 . CASSRARDTEAFF TGCGCCAGCAGTAGGGCTCGGGACACTGAAGCTTTCTTT
TRBD2 TRBJ2-7 TRBV7-2 . CASSTHLAGASEQYF TGTGCCAGCAGCACCCACTTAGCGGGAGCAAGCGAGCAGTACTTC
TRBD1 TRBJ1-2 TRBV18 many CASSPDRVDGYTF TGTGCCAGCTCACCAGACAGGGTCGATGGCTACACCTTC
TRBD1 TRBJ1-1 TRBV28 . CASSNRGKSMNTEAFF TGTGCCAGCAGCAACAGGGGGAAGTCTATGAACACTGAAGCTTTCTTT
. TRBJ2-3 TRBV5-1 few CASSLVPTPTDTQYF TGCGCCAGCAGCTTGGTCCCCACCCCCACAGATACGCAGTATTTT
TRBD2 TRBJ2-1 TRBV10-3 few CATAPSGNNEQFF TGTGCCACCGCCCCGAGCGGGAATAATGAGCAGTTCTTC
TRBD1 TRBJ2-2 TRBV6-1 few CASSRTGGSNTGELFF TGTGCCAGCAGCCGAACAGGGGGCTCGAACACCGGGGAGCTGTTTTTT
. TRBJ2-5 TRBV7-2 . CASSLSRGPQETQYF TGTGCCAGCAGCTTATCAAGGGGCCCCCAAGAGACCCAGTACTTC
. TRBJ1-5 TRBV12-3/TRBV12-4 few CASSHSGGRSNQPQHF TGTGCCAGCAGTCACTCCGGGGGGAGAAGCAATCAGCCCCAGCATTTT
. TRBJ2-7 TRBV12-3/TRBV12-4 many CASSLGKYEQYF TGTGCCAGCAGTTTGGGGAAATACGAGCAGTACTTC
TRBD1 TRBJ2-7 TRBV20-1 many CSATPGQGNEQYF TGCAGTGCTACGCCGGGACAGGGGAACGAGCAGTACTTC
. TRBJ1-2 TRBV5-6 few CASSFVGTDYGYTF TGTGCCAGCAGCTTCGTAGGCACGGACTATGGCTACACCTTC
. TRBJ1-5 TRBV7-2 . CASSLGVRDNQPQHF TGTGCCAGCAGCTTAGGGGTCAGGGACAATCAGCCCCAGCATTTT
. TRBJ2-3 TRBV28 few CASSSWGGTDTQYF TGTGCCAGCAGTTCCTGGGGGGGCACAGATACGCAGTATTTT
TRBD1 TRBJ2-7 TRBV28 . CASSYPDRVYEQYF TGTGCCAGCAGTTACCCGGACAGGGTCTACGAGCAGTACTTC
TRBD2 TRBJ2-5 TRBV12-3/TRBV12-4 many CASSTTSLLETQYF TGTGCCAGCAGTACGACTAGCCTCCTGGAGACCCAGTACTTC
TRBD2 TRBJ2-5 TRBV4-2 . CASSEGLVQETQYF TGTGCCAGCAGCGAGGGACTAGTCCAAGAGACCCAGTACTTC
TRBD1 TRBJ2-1 TRBV5-8 . CASSLLWTGRNEQFF TGTGCCAGCAGCTTGCTTTGGACAGGGAGGAATGAGCAGTTCTTC
. TRBJ2-1 TRBV20-1 many CSAGPEVPNEQFF TGCAGTGCTGGCCCCGAGGTTCCCAATGAGCAGTTCTTC
. TRBJ2-5 TRBV7-9 . CASSRGFGIETQYF TGTGCCAGCAGCCGGGGATTTGGGATAGAGACCCAGTACTTC
. TRBJ1-1 TRBV7-2 . CASSPRVLNTEAFF TGTGCCAGCAGCCCACGGGTCTTGAACACTGAAGCTTTCTTT
. TRBJ1-2 TRBV11-1 . CASSAPSVSGYYGYTF TGTGCCAGCAGCGCCCCGAGTGTCAGTGGATACTATGGCTACACCTTC
. TRBJ2-1 TRBV2 few CASSELGGLVLSYNEQFF TGTGCCAGCAGTGAATTGGGGGGGCTAGTATTGAGTTACAATGAGCAGTTCTTC
. TRBJ2-2 TRBV7-9 . CASSSTEGGELFF TGTGCCAGCAGCTCAACCGAGGGCGGGGAGCTGTTTTTT